Listed below are T cell receptor beta chains from one sample, sequenced in a study of glioma-infiltrating T cells. TCRdb passed the multiplex PCR reads through MiXCR, listing each CDR3 protein once. The sample yields about 130,000 distinct CDR3 sequences, more than 20% seen once. Sequenced input: glioma tissue, nonneoplastic brain tissue, or PBMCs (not recorded which). The receptors here all came from a human donor with low-grade glioma or glioblastoma, undergoing nonglioma brain surgery, or in good health (not recorded which). The CDR3 runs from the conserved cysteine through the conserved F or W. The D gene is left open where the match is weak. The listing skips clone size in some rows; elsewhere it reads once, few, many or a size class.

NA,TRBJ2-1,TRBV7-3,NA,TGTGCCAGCAGCCCCCTAGGAGGACGCGGTGAGCAGTTCTTC,CASSPLGGRGEQFF
NA,TRBJ1-4,TRBV6-1,TRBD1,TGTGCCAGCAGCCTGGGACAGAGCCTCCGGGAAAAACTGTTTTTT,CASSLGQSLREKLFF
many,TRBJ1-2,TRBV27,TRBD1,TGTGCCAGCAGTGGCCGGGACAGGTTGTCCTATGGCTACACCTTC,CASSGRDRLSYGYTF
NA,TRBJ2-3,TRBV7-2,NA,TGTGCCAGCAGCTTAAGAACTCAGGGTACCACAGATACGCAGTATTTT,CASSLRTQGTTDTQYF
NA,TRBJ1-5,TRBV28,NA,TGTGCCAGCATCAACTGGCAGGACGCCCATCAGCCCCAGCATTTT,CASINWQDAHQPQHF
few,TRBJ1-1,TRBV12-3/TRBV12-4,NA,TGTGCCAGCAGTTCTTCCAGGGGATCTGAAGCTTTCTTT,CASSSSRGSEAFF
NA,TRBJ2-5,TRBV29-1,NA,TGCAGCGTTGAACGAACCCTGGGACAGTACTTC,CSVERTLGQYF
few,TRBJ1-3,TRBV19,NA,TGTGCCAGTACCAGTAACTCTGGAAACACCATATATTTT,CASTSNSGNTIYF
NA,TRBJ2-5,TRBV7-2,TRBD2,TGTGCCAGCAGCCCTGGACTAGATCTGGGGACCCAGTACTTC,CASSPGLDLGTQYF
NA,TRBJ2-3,TRBV5-1,TRBD1,TGCGCCAGCAGACGCGGACAGGGGTTTACAGATACGCAGTATTTT,CASRRGQGFTDTQYF
many,TRBJ1-4,TRBV7-2,NA,TGTGCCAGCAGCCTGACGGGAGTGAATGAAAAACTGTTTTTT,CASSLTGVNEKLFF
many,TRBJ2-5,TRBV6-6,TRBD1,TGTGCCAGCAGTTACAGAAGAGACAGGGAAGAGACCCAGTACTTC,CASSYRRDREETQYF
once,TRBJ1-6,TRBV18,TRBD1,TGTGCCAGCTCACAAAACAGGGGAGGGAATTCACCCCTCCACTTT,CASSQNRGGNSPLHF
many,TRBJ1-6,TRBV18,NA,TGTGCCAGCTCACCTGGGGACTCACCCCTCCACTTT,CASSPGDSPLHF
NA,TRBJ2-5,TRBV20-1,NA,TGCAGTGCCGTAGGCCAGAACCAAGAGACCCAGTACTTC,CSAVGQNQETQYF
few,TRBJ2-5,TRBV20-1,TRBD1,TGCAGTGCTAGAGACCCAACAGGGGTGGAGACCCAGTACTTC,CSARDPTGVETQYF
few,TRBJ1-1,TRBV28,NA,TGTGCCGTCATCTACTCCGGGGGTACTGAAGCTTTCTTT,CAVIYSGGTEAFF
many,TRBJ2-1,TRBV7-6,NA,TGTGCCAGCAGCGCCCACAATGAGCAGTTCTTC,CASSAHNEQFF
few,TRBJ2-3,TRBV10-2,NA,TGCGCCAGCAGTGATTTTGAAGTAGATACGCAGTATTTT,CASSDFEVDTQYF
NA,TRBJ1-1,TRBV2,NA,TGTGCCAGCAGTGAAAAGGGCCTTCGGTCTACGAACACTGAAGCTTTCTTT,CASSEKGLRSTNTEAFF
NA,TRBJ1-4,TRBV3-1,TRBD1,TGTGCCAGCAGAGCGACAGGGTGGGCTAATGAAAAACTGTTTTTT,CASRATGWANEKLFF
NA,TRBJ2-1,TRBV2,TRBD1,TGTGCCAGCAGACCCGGACAGGGGGCCTACAATGAGCAGTTCTTC,CASRPGQGAYNEQFF
few,TRBJ2-5,TRBV2,NA,TGTGCCAGCAGTCCCGGCCGGAGTGGGGAGACCCAGTACTTC,CASSPGRSGETQYF
NA,TRBJ2-3,TRBV19,TRBD2,TGTGCCAGTAGTCCCAACCGCGGCGGGGGGGCCGCAGATACGCAGTATTTT,CASSPNRGGGAADTQYF
few,TRBJ1-2,TRBV11-2,NA,TGTGCCAGCAGCCCGGACGAGGGCTATGGCTACACCTTC,CASSPDEGYGYTF
few,TRBJ2-1,TRBV7-6,NA,TGTGCCAGCATGCCTCCCCCCTACAGGGTCCCCTACAATGAGCAGTTCTTC,CASMPPPYRVPYNEQFF
NA,TRBJ2-5,TRBV25-1,TRBD2,TGTGCCAGCAGTGCCAAACTAGCGGGGGTTCAAGAGACCCAGTACTTC,CASSAKLAGVQETQYF
NA,TRBJ1-5,TRBV2,NA,TGTGCCAGCAGTCCCGAGAGGGGGCCCCAGCATTTT,CASSPERGPQHF
few,TRBJ2-1,TRBV18,TRBD2,TGTGCCAGCTCGCCCGGGGGAGGGGATGAGCAGTTCTTC,CASSPGGGDEQFF
many,TRBJ1-1,TRBV6-1,NA,TGTGCCAGCAGTCCTGGGGTGGGGCACACTGAAGCTTTCTTT,CASSPGVGHTEAFF
NA,TRBJ2-5,TRBV9,NA,TGTGCCAGCAGCGTAGCAACAGGGGAGACCCAGTACTTC,CASSVATGETQYF
NA,TRBJ2-6,TRBV7-2,NA,TGTGCCAGCAGCTTCGGGGGCCCCAGCTCTGGGGCCAACGTCCTGACTTTC,CASSFGGPSSGANVLTF
many,TRBJ1-5,TRBV27,NA,TGTGCCAGCAGTTCGGGTTATGAGCCCCCCTCGAGCAATCAGCCCCAGCATTTT,CASSSGYEPPSSNQPQHF
many,TRBJ1-5,TRBV28,TRBD1,TGTGCCACCCGACAGGGACCCAATCAGCCCCAGCATTTT,CATRQGPNQPQHF
NA,TRBJ1-2,TRBV7-9,NA,TGTGCCAGCAGCTTAAGACAGCAAGGGTTCTATGGCTACACCTTC,CASSLRQQGFYGYTF
many,TRBJ2-1,TRBV6-6,TRBD2,TGTGCCAGCAGTTACTCGAACAGCGGGGGGGCCAATGAGCAGTTCTTC,CASSYSNSGGANEQFF
NA,TRBJ1-2,TRBV4-1,TRBD1,TGTGCCAGCAGCTTAAGCGACAGGGGGAATGGCTACACCTTC,CASSLSDRGNGYTF
few,TRBJ1-1,TRBV19,NA,TGTGCCAGTATACCAGGGATAGGCACTGAAGCTTTCTTT,CASIPGIGTEAFF
few,TRBJ2-3,TRBV24-1,TRBD1,TGTGCCAGCGGGACAGGGGCCACAGATACGCAGTATTTT,CASGTGATDTQYF
few,TRBJ1-3,TRBV28,NA,TGTGCCAGCAGTTTTATCGGCCGCCGTGGAAACACCATATATTTT,CASSFIGRRGNTIYF
many,TRBJ2-1,TRBV6-1,TRBD1,TGTGCCAGCCTGGGGACAGGGTATTTGCATGAGCAGTTCTTC,CASLGTGYLHEQFF
NA,TRBJ2-1,TRBV7-3,NA,TGTGCCAGCAGCCGCCGGGCAGACTACAATGAGCAGTTCTTC,CASSRRADYNEQFF
NA,TRBJ2-1,TRBV4-1,TRBD1,TGCGCCAGCAGAGGGAGTTTCGAGACAGGGAAGAATGAGCAGTTCTTC,CASRGSFETGKNEQFF
once,TRBJ2-3,TRBV7-3,TRBD2,TGTGCCAGCAGCTTAACCGCTAGCGGGGGGGCCACAACAGATACGCAGTATTTT,CASSLTASGGATTDTQYF
few,TRBJ2-3,TRBV29-1,TRBD1,TGCAGCGTTGGAGGGGGGACAGGGGGCGCGAGGGGCGCAGATACGCAGTATTTT,CSVGGGTGGARGADTQYF
NA,TRBJ1-5,TRBV7-8,TRBD1,TGTGCCAGCAGCTCTCAGCCGGACAGGGCTGGCAATCAGCCCCAGCATTTT,CASSSQPDRAGNQPQHF
NA,TRBJ1-2,TRBV7-9,NA,TGTGCCAGCAGCTTAAAATTGACGGATGGCTACACCTTC,CASSLKLTDGYTF
NA,TRBJ2-5,TRBV28,TRBD1,TGTGCCAGCAGTTTTAGGGGCAGGGGGTACCAAGAGACCCAGTACTTC,CASSFRGRGYQETQYF
NA,TRBJ2-3,TRBV29-1,TRBD1,TGCAGCGTCGAAGACAGGGGGGGCACAGATACGCAGTATTTT,CSVEDRGGTDTQYF
NA,TRBJ1-5,TRBV19,NA,TGTGCCAGTATGGTTGGAAATCAGCCCCAGCATTTT,CASMVGNQPQHF
many,TRBJ2-5,TRBV6-1,NA,TGTGCCAGCAGTGACATTTCCCGGGACAACCAAGAGACCCAGTACTTC,CASSDISRDNQETQYF
NA,TRBJ1-6,TRBV12-3/TRBV12-4,NA,TGTGCCAGCAGTTTTTGGGGTTCCTATAATTCACCCCTCCACTTT,CASSFWGSYNSPLHF
many,TRBJ2-1,TRBV6-1,NA,TGTGCCAGCCAACAGGGTGGAGATGAGCAGTTCTTC,CASQQGGDEQFF
NA,TRBJ2-2,TRBV5-4,NA,TGTGCCAGCAGCTTGCCCGGGACAACCGGGCCCACCGGGGAGCTGTTTTTT,CASSLPGTTGPTGELFF
many,TRBJ1-2,TRBV25-1,TRBD1,TGTGCCAGCAGTAACCAACAGGGGGCGCTTGGCTACACCTTC,CASSNQQGALGYTF
many,TRBJ2-3,TRBV6-1,NA,TGTGCCGCCGATCTAGTGGATACGCAGTATTTT,CAADLVDTQYF
NA,TRBJ2-4,TRBV6-1,NA,TGTGCCAGCAAAGGCTTTCCCCTAGCCAAAAACATTCAGTACTTC,CASKGFPLAKNIQYF